The 20 T cell receptor beta chains reported below all come from one sample, sequenced in a study of shared T cell receptors in the human thymus. TCRdb's copy holds only in-frame clones and misses some; the assay was immunoSEQ multiplex PCR. Of about 660,000 clones listed, more than 75% were seen once; the top ten hold around 0.0099%. The sample was also linked to a second study, of human thymus T cells.

Sequencing was performed on thymocytes. The origin of the receptors is a boy younger than two with a congenital heart defect.

The rearrangement links TRBV7-9 to TRBJ2-2; D is possibly TRBD2 (6 bases). CDR3 size: 17 residues. Germline values: CDR1 SEHNR, CDR2 FQNEAQ (reference sequence). V lost 2 bases, J lost 7 bases, and 20 bases lay in between. The CDR3 region is CASSLINRGMEGGELFF. The CDR3 region has the DNA TGTGCCAGCAGCTTAATTAATCGAGGTATGGAGGGCGGGGAGCTGTTTTTT.

The CDR3 coding sequence is TGTGCCAGCAGTGTGGGACTAGCGGGAGACCAGGGAGCAGATACGCAGTATTTT. Residues: CASSVGLAGDQGADTQYF. J is TRBJ2-3 and V is TRBV6-1; 14 bases match TRBD2. Germline V gene sequence: CDR1 MNHNS, CDR2 SASEGT. This CDR3 is built from 18 residues. After removal of 4 bases from V and 4 bases from J, the junction contained 10 bases not matched to a gene.

This clone is a singleton in its sample. The DNA for the CDR3 is TGTGCCAGCAGCCTGAATACCGGGACTAGTCGGTTCTTC. Its translation is CASSLNTGTSRFF. The chain uses TRBV9 and TRBJ2-1; TRBD2 aligns across 8 bases. Trimming removed 4 bases from V and 15 bases from J; junction bases left unmatched: 12. The CDR3 is 13 amino acids. The germline CDR1 and CDR2 sequences are SGDLS and YYNGEE.

This clone has a handful of counts. The chain links TRBV6-5 to TRBJ1-5; the match to TRBD1 covers 10 bases. V was clipped by 6 bases and J by 5 bases; unmatched bases: 7. Germline assignment: CDR1 MNHEY and CDR2 SVGAGI. The CDR3 runs to 15 residues. In nucleotides, the CDR3 is TGTGCCAGCAGCGTATCCGGGACAGGGGATCAGCCCCAGCATTTT. It yields the protein CASSVSGTGDQPQHF.

The genes are TRBV10-2 and TRBJ2-7, with D perhaps TRBD2 (5 bases). Between the trimmed V and J ends, which lost 7 bases and 3 bases, there was a span of 10 bases. The CDR3 is 12 residues long. Germline CDR1 is WSHSY and CDR2 is SAAADI. The CDR3 here is CASKADYYEQYF. DNA of the CDR3: TGCGCCAGCAAAGCGGATTACTACGAGCAGTACTTC.

This clone appeared a single time. The V call is TRBV6-5, the J call TRBJ2-1; 11 bases map to TRBD2. The V gene's germline CDR1 is MNHEY and CDR2 SVGAGI. CDR3 length: 15 residues. V shed 5 bases, J shed 4 bases, and the junction held 4 bases outside the gene matches. CDR3 region: CASSAGLAAYNEQFF. The CDR3 region has the DNA TGTGCCAGCAGTGCGGGACTAGCGGCGTACAATGAGCAGTTCTTC.

The chain uses TRBV2 and TRBJ2-2, with TRBD1 matching over 11 bases. The CDR3 has 15 residues. Germline V gene sequence: CDR1 SNHLY, CDR2 FYNNEI. Trimming at V came to 6 bases and at J to 5 bases, leaving 5 bases not matched to a gene. CDR3 sequence (DNA): TGTGCCAGCAGCCCGGGGACAGGGGGGACCGGGGAGCTGTTTTTT. It is translated as CASSPGTGGTGELFF.

Only a few counts were recorded for this clone. This chain joins TRBV27 and TRBJ2-7; D possibly corresponds to TRBD2 (6 bases). Germline V gene lookup returns CDR1 MNHEY and CDR2 SMNVEV (reference sequence). The CDR3 has 15 residues. Trimming pared 4 bases from V and 0 bases from J, leaving 13 bases between. As DNA, the CDR3 is TGTGCCAGCAGTTACGAGGGACTCCACTCCTACGAGCAGTACTTC. This codes for CASSYEGLHSYEQYF.

This chain links TRBV4-1 with TRBJ2-1, with 11 bases lining up with TRBD2. CDR1 and CDR2 from the germline V gene are MGHRA and YSYEKL. V was clipped by 7 bases and J by 0 bases; unmatched bases: 5. This CDR3 is 16 amino acids long. In DNA, the CDR3 is TGCGCCAGCACTCCGACTAGCGGGACCTCCTACAATGAGCAGTTCTTC. This codes for CASTPTSGTSYNEQFF.

The chain couples TRBV28 to TRBJ2-4; 7 nucleotides align to TRBD1. The trim removed 2 bases at V and 0 bases at J, leaving 13 bases unmatched. The germline CDR1 and CDR2 sequences are MDHEN and SYDVKM. CDR3 length: 19 residues. The CDR3 DNA reads as TGTGCCAGCAGTTTAGTCCCCGGACAGGCCGTGGGAGCCAAAAACATTCAGTACTTC. This sequence encodes CASSLVPGQAVGAKNIQYF.

This chain links TRBV4-1 with TRBJ2-3; TRBD2 might be the D (5 bases). The V gene's germline CDR1 is MGHRA and CDR2 YSYEKL. Trimming removed 0 bases at V and 3 bases at J, with 25 bases between. This CDR3 has 20 amino acids. The CDR3 loop is CASSQDKTSGKSVDTDTQYF. The DNA of the CDR3 is TGCGCCAGCAGCCAAGATAAGACAAGCGGTAAGAGTGTCGATACAGATACGCAGTATTTT.

The J gene is TRBJ2-5, the V gene TRBV6-1; weak D call: TRBD2 (6 bases). Deletions cut 8 bases from V and 5 bases from J, with 12 bases between. The CDR3 covers 12 residues. Germline values: CDR1 MNHNS, CDR2 SASEGT. DNA for the CDR3: TGTGCCAGCGGCGGAGGGCGGGAGACCCAGTACTTC. Translation gives CASGGGRETQYF.

This clone was found once. The V call is TRBV4-1, the J call TRBJ1-4, with D hard to call. The V and J ends lost 0 bases and 2 bases respectively, with 13 bases between them. This CDR3 comprises 17 residues. Germline-derived CDR1 and CDR2 are MGHRA and YSYEKL. CDR3 loop: CASSQDRESPTNEKLFF. The CDR3 DNA reads as TGCGCCAGCAGCCAAGATAGGGAGTCACCCACTAATGAAAAACTGTTTTTT.

This clone appeared once. The chain is built from TRBV7-2 and TRBJ2-2; D remains ambiguous. Germline V gives CDR1 SGHTA, CDR2 FQGNSA. Trimming took off 5 bases at V and 8 bases at J, with 12 bases between the two ends. The CDR3 contains 13 residues. The CDR3 spells CASSLSLGGELFF. The CDR3 DNA reads as TGTGCCAGCAGCCTTAGCCTGGGTGGGGAGCTGTTTTTT.

The chain employs TRBV11-2 and TRBJ2-2, with 7 bases aligning to TRBD1. Germline V gene data show CDR1 as SGHAT and CDR2 as FQNNGV. The trim removed 7 bases at V and 5 bases at J, leaving 13 bases unmatched. The CDR3 length is 16 residues. The CDR3 sequence: CASTSPGARGTGELFF. CDR3 DNA: TGTGCCAGCACCTCACCCGGCGCCAGGGGGACCGGGGAGCTGTTTTTT.

The chain couples TRBV14 to TRBJ2-1; D possibly corresponds to TRBD2 (5 bases). The germline gives CDR1 SGHDN, CDR2 FVKESK. The CDR3 covers 14 residues. V was pared by 0 bases and J by 5 bases, with 8 bases between. This chain's CDR3 is CASSQDERNNEQFF. CDR3 nucleotides: TGTGCCAGCAGCCAAGATGAGCGGAACAATGAGCAGTTCTTC.

This chain joins TRBV10-3 and TRBJ1-1, with TRBD1 as a possible D gene (6 bases). The V end was cut by 4 bases, the J end by 3 bases, with 9 bases between. The CDR3 loop spans 13 amino acids. CDR1 and CDR2 (germline): ENHRY, SYGVKD. The CDR3: CAISGQEDTEAFF. CDR3 DNA: TGTGCCATCAGTGGACAGGAAGACACTGAAGCTTTCTTT.

This chain links TRBV6-5 with TRBJ1-4; no clear D. Deletions cut 8 bases from V and 4 bases from J, with 11 bases between. CDR3 size: 13 residues. Looked up from germline, CDR1 is MNHEY and CDR2 is SVGAGI. CDR3 amino acids: CASAGRHNEKLFF. The CDR3 DNA reads TGTGCCAGCGCGGGCCGACATAATGAAAAACTGTTTTTT.

The chain uses TRBV6-1 and TRBJ1-1; 9 positions agree with TRBD1. CDR1 is MNHNS and CDR2 is SASEGT in the germline V gene. The CDR3 covers 16 residues. Trimming took 3 bases from V and 1 from J; bases not matched to a gene: 6. The CDR3 coding sequence is TGTGCCAGCAGTGACCGGGACAGGGAGGGGAACACTGAAGCTTTCTTT. Encoded protein: CASSDRDREGNTEAFF.

The chain employs TRBV14 and TRBJ2-7; 8 bases align to TRBD1. CDR1 is SGHDN and CDR2 is FVKESK in the germline V gene. The ends lost 4 bases at V and 2 bases at J; junction bases unmatched: 7. The CDR3 is 15 residues long. CDR3 protein: CASSPRDRLPYEQYF. CDR3 sequence (DNA): TGTGCCAGCAGCCCCCGGGACAGGCTTCCCTACGAGCAGTACTTC.